This entry is about one T cell receptor beta chain. These data belong to a study of blood T cell repertoires in COVID-19. In the study overall: Samples representing acute and convalescent COVID-19 were sourced from the United States, Italy and Spain.

Assay used: immunoSEQ multiplex PCR; TCRdb lists only in-frame clones, some missing. The repertoire holds approximately 76,000 clones, with around nine tenths as singletons. V lost 2 bases to trimming and J lost 5 bases; unmatched junction nucleotides: 5. Germline CDR1 is MNHEY and CDR2 is SVGEGT. There are 15 residues in the CDR3. This sequence joins TRBV6-2 or TRBV6-3 and TRBJ2-7; 11 bases fit TRBD2. The material sequenced was peripheral blood. This clonotype was obtained from a woman aged 55-70 years with acute or convalescent COVID-19. CDR3 in DNA: TGTGCCAGCAGTTACGGTAGCGGGGGGGCCAACGAGCAGTACTTC. Translating it yields CASSYGSGGANEQYF.